These 4 T cell receptor beta chains came from one sample sequenced in a study of blood T cell repertoires in COVID-19. The table came from immunoSEQ multiplex PCR; TCRdb's copy has only in-frame clones and leaves some out. The data show about 180,000 clones, approximately 80% seen once. The sequencing sample was made of PBMCs or T cells enriched from blood (not recorded which). These receptor sequences come from a woman aged 50 to 60 who had recovered from COVID-19.

This clone appeared a few times. The gene calls are TRBV11-3 and TRBJ2-5, with D possibly TRBD2 on 6 matching bases. V lost 5 bases, J lost 5 bases, and 15 bases lay in between. The germline V gene encodes CDR1 SGHNT and CDR2 YENEEA. The CDR3 loop spans 14 amino acids. The CDR3 region has the DNA TGTGCCAGCAGCCCCACGATCGCGGGGGAGACCCAGTACTTC. Translating gives CASSPTIAGETQYF.

V gene TRBV4-2 combines with J gene TRBJ2-7; D is perhaps TRBD2 (7 bases). Germline V gene data show CDR1 as LGHNA and CDR2 as YNFKEQ. V lost 4 bases, J lost 2 bases, and 12 bases lay in between. CDR3 size: 14 residues. The CDR3 loop is CASSREGGPYEQYF. The DNA for the CDR3 is TGTGCCAGCAGCCGGGAGGGGGGCCCCTACGAGCAGTACTTC.

The V call is TRBV15, the J call TRBJ2-2; a weak D match, TRBD1 (7 bases). This CDR3 region has 16 residues. Germline V CDR1 and CDR2: LNHNV, YYDKDF (reference sequence). V lost 1 base and J lost 6, with 15 bases in between. CDR3 nucleotide sequence: TGTGCCACCAGCAGAGTACCAGGGGGGAGGTCCGGGGAGCTGTTTTTT. The encoded protein is CATSRVPGGRSGELFF.

This clone is a singleton in its sample. V usage is TRBV10-2 and J usage is TRBJ2-7; TRBD2 agrees at 9 bases. With V trimmed by 3 bases and J by 2 bases, 5 bases remained unmatched. In germline, CDR1 is WSHSY, CDR2 SAAADI. This CDR3 spans 15 amino acids. The CDR3 DNA reads TGCGCCAGCAGTGACGTGACTAGCGGACCCTACGAGCAGTACTTC. This codes for CASSDVTSGPYEQYF.